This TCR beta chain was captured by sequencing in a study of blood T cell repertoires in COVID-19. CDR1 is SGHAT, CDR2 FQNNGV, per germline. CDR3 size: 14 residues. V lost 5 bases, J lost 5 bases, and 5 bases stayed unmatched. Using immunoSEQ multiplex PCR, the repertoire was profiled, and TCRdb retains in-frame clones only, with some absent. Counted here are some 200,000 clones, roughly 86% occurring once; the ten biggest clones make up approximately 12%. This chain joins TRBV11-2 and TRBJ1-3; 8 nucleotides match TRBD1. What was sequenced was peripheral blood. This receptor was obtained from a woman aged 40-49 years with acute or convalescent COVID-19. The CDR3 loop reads CASSHRGLRNTIYF. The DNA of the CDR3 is TGTGCCAGCAGCCACAGGGGGTTAAGAAACACCATATATTTT.